The rows below give T cell receptor beta chains drawn from one sample of a study of blood T cells in healthy people across ages. TCRdb recomputed calls from the 5' RACE reads with MiXCR, one row per CDR3 protein. The sample includes around 870,000 distinct CDR3 sequences, 29% of them seen just once. Sample: blood. The receptors were gathered from a woman of 80 years or more in good health. Each CDR3 is given with its conserved first and last residue. D genes are given only for firm matches. Not all rows give a size; the values are once, few, many and, for expanded clones, a class.

D	V	size	J	DNA	CDR3
NA	TRBV20-1	many	TRBJ2-1	TGCAGCGTCCTAGGGTTTCGGTATGAGCAGTTCTTC	CSVLGFRYEQFF
TRBD2	TRBV6-5	NA	TRBJ2-5	TGTGCCAGCAGTTACTCCTTTAGCGGGGGGGGGCAAGAGACCCAGTACTTC	CASSYSFSGGGQETQYF
NA	TRBV7-2	NA	TRBJ2-6	TGTGCCAGCAGCTTAGTGGTGGGAGTAGCTGGGGCCAACGTCCTGACTTTC	CASSLVVGVAGANVLTF
NA	TRBV7-2	many	TRBJ2-1	TGTGCCAGCAGCTTAGAGATCCGGGGTGAGCAGTTCTTC	CASSLEIRGEQFF
NA	TRBV5-4	few	TRBJ2-1	TGTGCCAGCAGCTTGGGTGGTATTGGCGAGCAGTTCTTC	CASSLGGIGEQFF
NA	TRBV21-1	many	TRBJ1-2	TGTGCCAGCAGCACCCTACCGGGACAGGGGAATGGCTACACCTTC	CASSTLPGQGNGYTF
NA	TRBV28	few	TRBJ1-4	TGTGCCAGCAGTTTTCCCCTCCGAAGGCAGGGCGCAACTAATGAAAAACTGTTTTTT	CASSFPLRRQGATNEKLFF
TRBD1	TRBV10-3	few	TRBJ1-5	TGTGCCATCAGTGACGGACAGGGAGTTCAGCCCCAGCATTTT	CAISDGQGVQPQHF
TRBD1	TRBV7-2	many	TRBJ1-2	TGTGCCAGCAGCTTAGCAGGGACAGGGGGGGATGGCTACACCTTC	CASSLAGTGGDGYTF
NA	TRBV7-2	NA	TRBJ1-1	TGTGCCAGCAGCCTAAACAGACCCTTAAAGAGGACTGAAGCTTTCTTT	CASSLNRPLKRTEAFF
NA	TRBV20-1	NA	TRBJ1-1	TGCAGTGCCCGGGATAACCTGAACACTGAAGCTTTCTTT	CSARDNLNTEAFF
NA	TRBV3-1	NA	TRBJ2-5	TGTGCCAGCAGCCAATCTGGGAATGAGCAGTACTTC	CASSQSGNEQYF
TRBD1	TRBV20-1	many	TRBJ2-5	TGCAGTGCTAGAGTCGGGACAGGGTTGGAGAAGACCCAGTACTTC	CSARVGTGLEKTQYF
NA	TRBV29-1	many	TRBJ1-5	TGCAGCGTTGAAGGGACAGTCAATCAGCCCCAGCATTTT	CSVEGTVNQPQHF
TRBD2	TRBV27	many	TRBJ2-1	TGTGCCAGCAGTTCTAGCGGGGGGAATAACAATGAGCAGTTCTTC	CASSSSGGNNNEQFF
TRBD1	TRBV20-1	few	TRBJ1-6	TGCAGTGCCTGGACAGGGGTTAATTCACCCCTCCACTTT	CSAWTGVNSPLHF
TRBD2	TRBV27	many	TRBJ2-1	TGTGCCAGCAGCCCACTAGCGGGGGGGCGCAATGAGCAGTTCTTC	CASSPLAGGRNEQFF
NA	TRBV10-3	many	TRBJ2-7	TGTGCCATCAGTGAAGGGGGTTACGAGCAGTACTTC	CAISEGGYEQYF
TRBD1	TRBV25-1	few	TRBJ1-2	TGTGCCAGCAGTGCAACCGGGACAGCTAACTATGGCTACACCTTC	CASSATGTANYGYTF
TRBD1	TRBV7-2	many	TRBJ2-1	TGTGCCAGCAGCCGTCCCGGGACAGGGTATGAGCAGTTCTTC	CASSRPGTGYEQFF
TRBD1	TRBV5-1	many	TRBJ2-5	TGCGCCAGCAGCTCCCGGACAGGGGAGAAGCCCCAGTACTTC	CASSSRTGEKPQYF
NA	TRBV29-1	many	TRBJ1-2	TGCAGCGTTGAATCCGGGGGAGGGAGCGGCTACACCTTC	CSVESGGGSGYTF
TRBD2	TRBV20-1	many	TRBJ2-5	TGCAGTGCTAGAGTGCCCCTAGCGGGGGGGCCCAGAAGGCTTCGGGACCAAGAGACCCAGTACTTC	CSARVPLAGGPRRLRDQETQYF
NA	TRBV6-5	NA	TRBJ2-3	TGTGCCAGCGGTTCAAGTCCAGATACGCAGTATTTT	CASGSSPDTQYF
NA	TRBV4-1	NA	TRBJ1-6	TGCGCCAGCAGCCAAGATCTATTTGGGATGAGCTCCTATAATTCACCCCTCCACTTT	CASSQDLFGMSSYNSPLHF
TRBD1	TRBV20-1	many	TRBJ1-1	TGCAGTGCTAGAGATGGGACAGGAGAGAACACTGAAGCTTTCTTT	CSARDGTGENTEAFF
NA	TRBV12-3/TRBV12-4	NA	TRBJ2-3	TGTGCCAGCGAGGGACCTCGCGCAGATACGCAGTATTTT	CASEGPRADTQYF
TRBD1	TRBV14	few	TRBJ1-2	TGTGCCAGCAGCGCCCTGACAGGGTCCAACTATGGCTACACCTTC	CASSALTGSNYGYTF
TRBD1	TRBV4-3	NA	TRBJ1-2	TGCGCCAGCAGCCAACGACAGGGACCAAACTATGGCTGCACCTTC	CASSQRQGPNYGCTF
NA	TRBV19	many	TRBJ2-6	TGTGCCAGTAGTTTTCGCTCTGGGGCCAACGTCCTGACTTTC	CASSFRSGANVLTF
NA	TRBV12-3/TRBV12-4	NA	TRBJ2-1	TGTGCCAGCAGTTTAAGTGGGGGGCCTAAGTTCTTC	CASSLSGGPKFF
NA	TRBV20-1	many	TRBJ2-1	TGCAGTGCTAGTCGGCTACGCGGGGGCCCCATAAGCTCCTACAATGAGCAGTTCTTC	CSASRLRGGPISSYNEQFF
NA	TRBV4-2	few	TRBJ1-2	TGTGCCAGCAGCCAGCTGCAGGGTCGGAACTATGGCCACACCTTC	CASSQLQGRNYGHTF
NA	TRBV7-2	NA	TRBJ2-7	TGTGCCAGCAGGGGGGGAAAAACCTACGAGCAGTACTTC	CASRGGKTYEQYF
NA	TRBV15	many	TRBJ2-1	TGTGCCACGTCGACAGGATCCGCATTCGGGGGTGAGCAGTTCTTC	CATSTGSAFGGEQFF
TRBD2	TRBV3-1	few	TRBJ2-3	TGTGCCAGCAGCCAAGGACTAGCGAGGTCGGATACGCAGTATTTT	CASSQGLARSDTQYF
TRBD2	TRBV24-1	many	TRBJ2-1	TGTGCCACCGAGGGACTAGCGGGGATGGGCTCCTACAATGAGCAGTTCTTC	CATEGLAGMGSYNEQFF
NA	TRBV7-9	few	TRBJ2-3	TGTGCCAGCAGCTTACTGCGGGGTAGCACAGATACGCAGTATTTT	CASSLLRGSTDTQYF
TRBD1	TRBV10-3	many	TRBJ1-2	TGTGCCATCAGTGAGATGGACAGGGGGAATGGCTACACCTTC	CAISEMDRGNGYTF
TRBD1	TRBV20-1	NA	TRBJ1-2	TGCAGTGCTAGCCTCCAGGGGGCAAATGGCTACACCTTC	CSASLQGANGYTF
NA	TRBV5-1	NA	TRBJ1-1	TGCGCCAATCCCACCTCGACGGTGAACACTGAAGCTTTCTTT	CANPTSTVNTEAFF
TRBD2	TRBV20-1	many	TRBJ2-3	TGCAGTGCTAGGGCTCGGGGGGTCCGCACAGATACGCAGTATTTT	CSARARGVRTDTQYF
TRBD1	TRBV6-1	few	TRBJ1-4	TGTGCCAGCAGTGGACAGGGGAGCATTAATGAAAAACTGTTTTTT	CASSGQGSINEKLFF
TRBD2	TRBV7-9	few	TRBJ2-7	TGTGCCAGCAGCTGGGAGGGTGGGGAGCAGTACTTC	CASSWEGGEQYF
NA	TRBV29-1	NA	TRBJ2-3	TGCAGCGTTAGCCGGCAGTCCCCAGATACGCAGTATTTT	CSVSRQSPDTQYF
NA	TRBV20-1	NA	TRBJ2-5	TGCAGTGCTGTCAAGCCCGCACTCTACAATGAGCAGTACTTC	CSAVKPALYNEQYF
TRBD1	TRBV29-1	many	TRBJ1-1	TGCAGCGTTGTGACAGGGGAAGCTTTCTTT	CSVVTGEAFF
NA	TRBV29-1	NA	TRBJ2-7	TGCAGCGTCCTCGGGATAACCTACGGGCAGTACTTC	CSVLGITYGQYF
TRBD2	TRBV15	many	TRBJ2-1	TGTGCCACCAGCAGTGGAGGAGCGGGGGGGCCTGGGGGGAATGAGCAGTTCTTC	CATSSGGAGGPGGNEQFF
TRBD1	TRBV7-8	NA	TRBJ1-4	TGTGCCAGCAGCTTGGACAGGGGGCGTGTTAATGAAAAACTGTTTTTT	CASSLDRGRVNEKLFF
NA	TRBV5-5	NA	TRBJ1-1	TGTGCCAGCAGCTTGGTCGGCAGGGCCACTGAAGCTTTCTTT	CASSLVGRATEAFF
NA	TRBV7-9	NA	TRBJ2-1	TGTGCCAGCAGCTCCCCCCGCAGGCACAATGAGCAGTTCTTC	CASSSPRRHNEQFF
TRBD2	TRBV12-3/TRBV12-4	many	TRBJ2-3	TGTGCCAGCAGTTTACAACCGGGACTAGTGGGTACAGATACGCAGTATTTT	CASSLQPGLVGTDTQYF
NA	TRBV6-6	many	TRBJ2-5	TGTGCCAGCAGTTACGGGGGCAGGGAGGAGACCCAGTACTTC	CASSYGGREETQYF
NA	TRBV27	few	TRBJ2-3	TGTGCCAGCAGTTTATCGGTCGTTGGGGGCGCTAGCACAGATACGCAGTATTTT	CASSLSVVGGASTDTQYF
NA	TRBV11-2	few	TRBJ2-1	TGTGCCAGCAGCCTATTGTTAGGGGGTCACAATGAGCAGTTCTTC	CASSLLLGGHNEQFF
NA	TRBV27	many	TRBJ2-5	TGTGCCAGCAGAAGCGGACGGTCGACCCAGTACTTC	CASRSGRSTQYF